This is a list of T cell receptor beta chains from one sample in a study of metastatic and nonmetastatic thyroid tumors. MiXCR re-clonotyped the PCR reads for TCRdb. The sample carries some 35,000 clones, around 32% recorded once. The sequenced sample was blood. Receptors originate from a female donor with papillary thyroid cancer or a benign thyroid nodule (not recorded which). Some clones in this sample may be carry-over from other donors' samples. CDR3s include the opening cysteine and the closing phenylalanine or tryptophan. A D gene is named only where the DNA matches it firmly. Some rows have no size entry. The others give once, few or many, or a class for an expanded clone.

DNA: TGTGCCAGCAGTGAAAGGGGAGGTTATAGCTCCTACGAGCAGTACTTC; CDR3: CASSERGGYSSYEQYF; size: medium-sized; D: .; J: TRBJ2-7; V: TRBV6-1
DNA: TGTGCCAGTAGTATAGCGCTGAGCTCCTACAATGAGCAGTTCTTC; CDR3: CASSIALSSYNEQFF; size: many; D: .; J: TRBJ2-1; V: TRBV19
DNA: TGCAGCGCCCCCTATGGGAGTAGCAACACTGAAGCTTTCTTT; CDR3: CSAPYGSSNTEAFF; size: .; D: .; J: TRBJ1-1; V: TRBV20-1
DNA: TGTGCCAGCAGTCAAATCCCCAGGGGGGCGGGGTTAAGAGAGCAGTACTTC; CDR3: CASSQIPRGAGLREQYF; size: .; D: .; J: TRBJ2-7; V: TRBV28
DNA: TGTGCCAGCAGCTTGGGAACTAGCGGGACGTACAATGAGCAGTTCTTC; CDR3: CASSLGTSGTYNEQFF; size: many; D: TRBD2; J: TRBJ2-1; V: TRBV5-8
DNA: TGTGCCAGCAGTGAATGGGGGGGGAACACTGAAGCTTTCTTT; CDR3: CASSEWGGNTEAFF; size: medium-sized; D: .; J: TRBJ1-1; V: TRBV6-1
DNA: TGTGCCAGCATTTTCGAGACATCATACAATGAGCAGTTCTTC; CDR3: CASIFETSYNEQFF; size: .; D: .; J: TRBJ2-1; V: TRBV28
DNA: TGTGCCAGCAGTGATGCAGACAGGGGGAACTATGGCTACACCTTC; CDR3: CASSDADRGNYGYTF; size: medium-sized; D: TRBD1; J: TRBJ1-2; V: TRBV6-1
DNA: TGTGTCAGTAGGAACCCTATAAAATATGGATACACCTTC; CDR3: CVSRNPIKYGYTF; size: .; D: .; J: TRBJ1-2; V: TRBV19
DNA: TGTGCCAGCAGGGTTTTGGCCTACGAGCAGTACTTC; CDR3: CASRVLAYEQYF; size: .; D: .; J: TRBJ2-7; V: TRBV2